This record covers a single T cell receptor beta chain. Its antigen is undetermined. The junction departs from germline at one end; a sequencing error may be responsible. TCR beta CDR3 region amplification was performed from RNA transcripts. RT-PCR in the first round (using the HTBI primer set) targeted the TCR CDR3. TCRdb passed the multiplex PCR reads through MiXCR, listing each CDR3 protein once. The sample lists approximately 95,000 distinct CDR3 sequences, about 40% occurring once. The data were obtained in a study of T cells in Graves' hyperthyroidism and ophthalmopathy. Whole-study results and caveats: Ophthalmopathy was separated from stable hyperthyroidism by a 13 V-J model.

The CDR3 spans 14 residues. Germline V gene lookup returns CDR1 SGHRS and CDR2 YFSETQ. An absence of ophthalmopathy progression within 18 months meant stable Graves' hyperthyroidism. Uncontrolled infection, other autoimmune disease, pregnancy and lactation each barred patients from inclusion. Orbital computed tomography and thyroid ultrasound, together with serum TRAb and thyroxine and clinical symptoms, were used for diagnoses. This TCR came from a woman in her thirties with Graves' hyperthyroidism. The sequenced sample was peripheral blood or thyroid tissue (not recorded which). J is TRBJ2-7 and V is TRBV5-1, with TRBD2 matching over 9 bases. The CDR3: CASSLGGRAYERYF. DNA of the CDR3: TGCGCCAGCAGCTTAGGCGGGAGGGCCTACGAGCGGTACTTC.